Included here is one TCR beta chain sequence, with context. Its specific antigen is unknown. No much larger clone exists at a distance of one base, and base qualities are not known. TCRbeta CDR3 regions were amplified from genomic DNA by means of the immunoSEQ Assay, a bias-controlled multiplex PCR. The original pipeline was this. The number of nucleated cells in each sample was estimated by amplification of reference gene primers within the assay. To quantify the absolute abundance of each unique TCRbeta CDR3 rearrangement, sequence reads were collapsed and filtered. For each sample, productive Simpson clonality was calculated by taking the square root of Simpson's diversity index across productive rearrangements. Held by TCRdb, this immuneACCESS table contains in-frame sequences only and omits some clones. Under half of the omission traces to an unresolved V gene where checked; the cause of the rest is unknown. V and J calls and clone size come straight from that table; D and trimming were deduced from the DNA. For this sample the table gives about 260,000 clones, of which 90% were detected only once. The top ten clones comprise 3.7% of the sample.

Taken from the germline V gene, the CDR1 and CDR2 loops are SNHLY and FYNNEI. The junction carries 11 bases between V and J, which are trimmed by 5 bases and 4 bases respectively. The cysteine opens and the phenylalanine closes a CDR3 of 13 amino acids. The entry retains the CDR3 DNA only, 39 bases that are in frame from base 1. The data were obtained in a study of blood T cell repertoires in COVID-19 (dated by TCRdb to 2020 to 2021). At the level of the whole study: Samples from collaborators originated in the United States, Italy and Spain and spanned both the acute and convalescent phases of COVID-19. The prospective study material was composed of cDNA or gDNA derived from T cells, B-cell-depleted T cells, or PBMCs. Subjects who had been exposed to COVID-19, were actively infected with it, or had recovered from it provided the deeply sampled blood TCRbeta repertoires that made up the dataset. The repertoires were released in a freely available public database intended as a resource for research on the immune response to SARS-CoV-2. The samples were drawn from two sources: the first 160 participants of the ongoing ImmuneRACE study, and some 1,300 subjects contributed by 6 global collaborators. Nearly every sample came with metadata listing a de-identified subject ID, COVID-19 status, age in years and sex. Where HLA class I and class II types were available, the types were taken from metadata supplied by the sample provider, not from assay-based typing.

The collaborating institutions used their own protocols to collect whole blood in K2EDTA tubes. For TCRbeta analysis, collaborators shipped samples in one of three forms: frozen whole blood, isolated PBMCs, or DNA extracted from either of those sample types. Results and caveats for the whole study, not just this receptor: How much clinical and demographic metadata was included differed by source and by participant, and the metadata was provided uncurated.

Recombination linked TRBV2 to TRBJ1-2, with the D segment identity uncertain. This sequence originates from a woman in her forties with acute or convalescent COVID-19. The sequenced sample consisted of peripheral blood. The DNA sequence is as follows: TGTGCCAGCAGTACGGAGGCTACCTATGGCTACACCTTC. Its protein product is CASSTEATYGYTF. Supplemented by the reference TRBV2 and TRBJ1-2 proteins around the CDR3, the complete variable domain is EPEVTQTPSHQVTQMGQEVILRCVPISNHLYFYWYRQILGQKVEFLVSFYNNEISEKSEIFDDQFSVERPDGSNFTLKIRSTKLEDSAMYFCASSTEATYGYTFGSGTRLTVV.